The 8 T cell receptor beta chains below were found in one sample sequenced in a study of shared clonotypes between healthy human individuals. Assay used: immunoSEQ multiplex PCR; TCRdb lists only in-frame clones, some missing. The data hold about 2 million clones, with about 95% observed a single time. Naive CD8 cells, CD45RO-negative and positively selected for CCR7, excluded terminally differentiated effector memory CD45RA+ cells. Material: naive CD8+ T cells sorted from blood. The receptors here all came from a young man in good health.

The chain's CDR3 is CASGRLPGNTIYF. DNA of the CDR3: TGTGCCAGCGGTCGCTTACCTGGAAACACCATATATTTT. This chain links TRBV6-5 with TRBJ1-3; unclear D gene. Germline V lookup: CDR1 MNHEY, CDR2 SVGAGI. The CDR3 consists of 13 residues. Trimming took 8 bases from V and 2 from J, leaving 10 bases between them.

The chain recombines TRBV6-1 with TRBJ2-7, with 9 nucleotides matching TRBD1. This CDR3 has 16 residues. The germline CDR1 and CDR2 sequences are MNHNS and SASEGT. V shed 4 bases and J 3 bases; nucleotides not matched to a gene: 10. In nucleotides, the CDR3 is TGTGCCAGCAGTGGACAGGGGGGAGCCGCTGACTACGAGCAGTACTTC. It is translated as CASSGQGGAADYEQYF.

The rearrangement links TRBV5-8 to TRBJ2-7; D ambiguous. Trimming removed 1 base at V and 2 bases at J, with 10 bases between. CDR3 length: 14 amino acids. The germline V gene encodes CDR1 SGHTS and CDR2 YDEGEE. The CDR3 spells CASSLFLNAYEQYF. In nucleotides, the CDR3 is TGTGCCAGCAGCTTGTTTCTCAACGCCTACGAGCAGTACTTC.

The genes are TRBV9 and TRBJ2-7, with 9 positions matching TRBD1. The germline CDR1 and CDR2 sequences are SGDLS and YYNGEE. The CDR3 has 15 amino acids. After removal of 4 bases from V and 4 bases from J, the junction contained 9 bases not matched to a gene. The CDR3 region is CASSPHGDRAYEQYF. The DNA for the CDR3 is TGTGCCAGCAGCCCCCACGGGGACAGGGCGTACGAGCAGTACTTC.

The chain joins TRBV15 to TRBJ1-5, with D hard to call. The CDR3 length is 18 residues. Germline loops: CDR1 LNHNV, CDR2 YYDKDF (reference sequence). V lost 0 bases and J lost 0, with 15 bases in between. As DNA, the CDR3 is TGTGCCACCAGCAGAGATCTAAGTTTAAGGACTAGCAATCAGCCCCAGCATTTT. Protein sequence: CATSRDLSLRTSNQPQHF.

V usage is TRBV4-3 and J usage is TRBJ1-4; maybe TRBD1 (6 bases). Germline values: CDR1 LGHNA, CDR2 YSLEER. The CDR3 sequence is 11 residues long. The V and J ends lost 1 base and 13 bases respectively, with 7 bases between them. The CDR3 DNA sequence: TGCGCCAGCAGCCAAGGAGGGGGACTGTTTTTT. Translation gives CASSQGGGLFF.

Written as DNA, the CDR3 is TGTGCCAGCAGTGAGCCAACCCTGGGCACAGATACGCAGTATTTT. Protein sequence: CASSEPTLGTDTQYF. This chain uses TRBV9 with TRBJ2-3, with D hard to call. V shed 5 bases and J shed 1 base, with 14 bases lying between them. There are 15 residues in the CDR3. CDR1 is SGDLS and CDR2 is YYNGEE in the germline V gene.

The V call is TRBV6-1, the J call TRBJ2-1; D tentatively fits TRBD1 or TRBD2 (5 bases each). The CDR3 spans 16 residues. V was pared by 4 bases and J by 2 bases, with 15 bases between. Looked up from germline, CDR1 is MNHNS and CDR2 is SASEGT. The CDR3 DNA sequence: TGTGCCAGCAGTGCCCTAGGACACGGGGCCTACAATGAGCAGTTCTTC. Protein product: CASSALGHGAYNEQFF.